This entry features one T cell receptor beta chain sequence. There is no known antigen for this receptor. No per-base quality is available; no much larger clone lies one base away. This entry comes from a study of cytotoxic CD8 clonotypes in ibrutinib-treated CLL (dated by TCRdb to the early 2020s). Regarding the research as a whole: The cohort had 11 to 12 relapsed/refractory and around 15 treatment-naive patients; 17 were IGHV unmutated. Partial responses were observed in some 24 patients and complete responses in 2; after a median follow-up of around 68 months, remission was maintained in 15 or so patients and progression was observed in 12. Samples at response were collected after a median of about 12 months of treatment, with a range of about 6 to 40 months. An average of around 250,000 productive templates and 80,000 to 100,000 productive rearrangements was obtained per sample. Longitudinal samples were available for about 30% of the roughly 86 trial participants. Cryopreserved peripheral blood mononuclear cells were collected before treatment, at response, and at either disease progression or sustained remission. All remission and progressive disease samples were collected while patients were still receiving ibrutinib. Overall results and qualifications from the work: Sampling times were not matched between sustained-remission and progressing patients, and lymph node repertoires were not studied. Public clonotypes were rare and either shrank or stayed stable during treatment, and the rise in clonality at ibrutinib response reflected expansion of private clonotypes. At ibrutinib response clonality went up, during sustained remission it held steady, and at progression it dropped back toward baseline. Baseline clonality was found to be higher than that of age-matched healthy donors and was strongly correlated with circulating CD8+ T-cell counts.

The CDR3 sequence holds 12 residues, the cysteine and phenylalanine included. Just the 36-base CDR3 DNA is kept, in frame starting at base 1. On a MiSeq, deep resolution sequencing aimed for a depth between 1 in 1 million and 1 in 200,000 T cells, with each clonotype covered approximately 9.2x on average. TCR beta libraries were generated with the immunoSEQ hsTCRB Kit. In the paper's pipeline: The data were analyzed with ImmunoSEQ Analyzer and ImmunoSEQ Data Assistant, and V, D and J gene assignments followed IMGT definitions. Clonality, with values ranging from 0 to 1, was calculated as one minus the normalized Shannon entropy of productive rearrangement frequencies. Only overrepresented clonotypes making up at least 0.05% of the repertoire of each patient were included in the public clonotype analysis. Some 14 age-matched healthy donor repertoires from immuneACCESS served as clonality controls. As stored in TCRdb, this immuneACCESS dataset retains in-frame rearrangements with V and J assigned. A fraction of the clones does not appear; measured against another copy, unresolved V genes explain less than half of the discrepancy, and the remainder lacks a known reason. V and J calls and clone size are given by that table; D and trimming were obtained from the DNA. This sample lists 150,000 or so clones; more than 65% were detected once. The ten most abundant clones make up around 2.1% of the sample.

The intended sense of this specimen's time point label: about 11 months on ibrutinib. For TCR beta library preparation, roughly 1.8 micrograms of genomic DNA was extracted from cryopreserved PBMCs. Longitudinal blood samples from CLL patients on ibrutinib monotherapy were analyzed using high-throughput TCR beta sequencing. The patients took part in an open-label, single-center phase 2 trial of ibrutinib monotherapy. The V and J genes are TRBV12-1 and TRBJ1-1. TRBV12-1 is shown as a pseudogene. Sequenced here: PBMCs, sampled after 12 months of ibrutinib treatment. The origin of this receptor is a human donor with chronic lymphocytic leukemia. The CDR3 region reads CASNSPSDGAFF. The DNA sequence is given as TGTGCCAGCAACTCCCCCTCAGATGGGGCTTTCTTT.